Below, 7 T cell receptor beta chains from the same sample are listed, as sequenced in a study of response to subunit inactivated influenza vaccine. TCRdb re-derived calls from the RT-PCR reads in MiXCR, one entry per CDR3 protein. Among roughly 760,000 distinct CDR3 sequences listed, approximately 22% were seen once. Sample: PBMCs from blood, taken about 5 days after vaccination. These receptor sequences come from a man aged 50 to 59 who received an inactivated influenza vaccine.

This chain connects TRBV27 to TRBJ2-1; the D gene is possibly TRBD1 (7 bases). The CDR3 covers 13 residues. Germline V gene sequence: CDR1 MNHEY, CDR2 SMNVEV (reference sequence). Deletions cut 2 bases from V and 8 bases from J, with 10 bases between. The CDR3 region is CASSLSRGDEQFF. The CDR3 DNA reads as TGTGCCAGCAGTTTAAGCAGGGGGGATGAGCAGTTCTTC.

This clonotype was seen only a few times. This sequence joins TRBV10-3 and TRBJ2-4; perhaps D is TRBD1 or TRBD2 (7 bases each). Looked up from germline, CDR1 is ENHRY and CDR2 is SYGVKD. V lost 7 bases and J lost 2, with 18 bases in between. The CDR3 is 16 amino acids. CDR3 protein: CAIIREGAQTKNIQYF. The CDR3 coding sequence is TGTGCCATCATTAGGGAGGGGGCACAGACCAAAAACATTCAGTACTTC.

This clonotype was counted at least ten times. The chain combines TRBV29-1 with TRBJ2-7; D ambiguous. Per germline, CDR1 SQVTM and CDR2 ANQGSEA. Trimming left V 4 bases short and J 2 bases short, with 12 bases between. The CDR3 is made up of 13 amino acids. This CDR3 reads CSVGSGPAYEQYF. The CDR3 nucleotides are TGCAGCGTTGGTTCCGGGCCGGCCTACGAGCAGTACTTC.

V usage is TRBV6-2 or TRBV6-3 and J usage is TRBJ2-1, with D possibly TRBD2 on 5 matching bases. Looked up from germline, CDR1 is MNHEY and CDR2 is SVGEGT. Trimming cost V 5 bases and J 9 bases, with 11 bases left between them. The length of the CDR3 is 12 residues. CDR3 in amino acids: CASSLAEVEQFF. The DNA of the CDR3 is TGTGCCAGCAGTCTGGCGGAGGTTGAGCAGTTCTTC.

The chain is built from TRBV4-2 and TRBJ2-1; TRBD2 agrees at 13 bases. Germline V gene lookup returns CDR1 LGHNA and CDR2 YNFKEQ. The CDR3 loop spans 16 amino acids. V lost 4 bases and J lost 8; bases outside the gene matches: 8. The CDR3 sequence is CASSPQTSGGAYEQFF. In DNA, the CDR3 is TGTGCCAGCAGCCCACAAACTAGCGGGGGGGCGTATGAGCAGTTCTTC.

This clonotype was seen at least ten times. The J gene is TRBJ1-4, the V gene TRBV20-1; maybe TRBD1 (5 bases). V dropped 5 bases and J dropped 3 bases, with 10 bases sitting between them. Germline V gives CDR1 DFQATT, CDR2 SNEGSKA (reference sequence). The CDR3 runs to 13 residues. The CDR3 DNA is TGCAGTGCTTCCGGGACGGCTAATGAAAAACTGTTTTTT. Its protein is CSASGTANEKLFF.

The chain couples TRBV15 to TRBJ2-3; 8 bases fit TRBD2. V lost 1 base to trimming and J lost 2 bases; unmatched junction nucleotides: 5. The CDR3 is 16 residues long. Germline CDR1 reads LNHNV; CDR2 reads YYDKDF (reference sequence). The CDR3 reads CATSRGLAGITDTQYF. As DNA, the CDR3 is TGTGCCACCAGCAGAGGTCTAGCGGGCATCACAGATACGCAGTATTTT. Variable domain in full (rest from reference TRBV15 and TRBJ2-3): DAMVIQNPRYQVTQFGKPVTLSCSQTLNHNVMYWYQQKSSQAPKLLFHYYDKDFNNEADTPDNFQSRRPNTSFCFLDIRSPGLGDTAMYLCATSRGLAGITDTQYFGPGTRLTVL.